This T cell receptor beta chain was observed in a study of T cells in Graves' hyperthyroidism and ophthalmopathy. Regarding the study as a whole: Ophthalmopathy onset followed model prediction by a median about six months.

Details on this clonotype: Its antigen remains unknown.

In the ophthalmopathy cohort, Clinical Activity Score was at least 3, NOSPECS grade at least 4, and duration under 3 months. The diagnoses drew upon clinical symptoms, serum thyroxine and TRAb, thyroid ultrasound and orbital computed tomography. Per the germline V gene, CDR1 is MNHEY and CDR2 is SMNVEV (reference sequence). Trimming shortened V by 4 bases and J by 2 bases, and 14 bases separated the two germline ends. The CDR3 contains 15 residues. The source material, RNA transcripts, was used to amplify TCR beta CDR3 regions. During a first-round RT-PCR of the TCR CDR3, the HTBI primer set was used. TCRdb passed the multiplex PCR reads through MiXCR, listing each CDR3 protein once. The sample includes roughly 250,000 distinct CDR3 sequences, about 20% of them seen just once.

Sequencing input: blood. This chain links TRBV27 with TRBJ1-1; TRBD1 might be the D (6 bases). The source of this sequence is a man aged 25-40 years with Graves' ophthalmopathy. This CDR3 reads CASSYRRGGNTEAFF. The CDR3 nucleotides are TGTGCCAGCAGTTACCGTAGGGGGGGAAACACTGAAGCTTTCTTT.